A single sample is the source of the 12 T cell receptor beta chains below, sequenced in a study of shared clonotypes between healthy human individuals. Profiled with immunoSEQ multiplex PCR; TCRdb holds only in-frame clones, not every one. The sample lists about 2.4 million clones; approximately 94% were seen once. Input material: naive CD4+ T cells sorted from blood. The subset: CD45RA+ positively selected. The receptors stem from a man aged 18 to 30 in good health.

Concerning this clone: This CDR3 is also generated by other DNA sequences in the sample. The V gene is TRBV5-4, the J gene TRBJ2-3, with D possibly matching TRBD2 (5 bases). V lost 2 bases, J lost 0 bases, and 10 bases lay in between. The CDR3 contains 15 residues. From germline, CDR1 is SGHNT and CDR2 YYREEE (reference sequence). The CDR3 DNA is TGTGCCAGCAGCTTAGGAGGCGGGAGCACAGATACGCAGTATTTT. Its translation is CASSLGGGSTDTQYF.

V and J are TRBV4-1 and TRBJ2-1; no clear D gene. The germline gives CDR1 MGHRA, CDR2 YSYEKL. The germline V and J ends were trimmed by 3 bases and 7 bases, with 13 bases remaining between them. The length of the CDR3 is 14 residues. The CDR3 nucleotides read TGCGCCAGCAGCCACCCTGGCTGGGAAAATGAGCAGTTCTTC. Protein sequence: CASSHPGWENEQFF.

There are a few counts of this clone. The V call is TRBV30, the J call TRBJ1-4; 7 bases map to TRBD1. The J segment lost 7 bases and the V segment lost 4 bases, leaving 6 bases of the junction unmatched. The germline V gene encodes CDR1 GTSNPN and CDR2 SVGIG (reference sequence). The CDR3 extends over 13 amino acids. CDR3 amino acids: CAWMGQTGEKLFF. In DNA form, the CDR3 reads TGTGCCTGGATGGGACAGACGGGTGAAAAACTGTTTTTT. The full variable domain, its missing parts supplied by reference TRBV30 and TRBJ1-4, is SQTIHQWPATLVQPVGSPLSLECTVEGTSNPNLYWYRQAAGRGLQLLFYSVGIGQISSEVPQNLSASRPQDRQFILSSKKLLLSDSGFYLCAWMGQTGEKLFFGSGTQLSVL.

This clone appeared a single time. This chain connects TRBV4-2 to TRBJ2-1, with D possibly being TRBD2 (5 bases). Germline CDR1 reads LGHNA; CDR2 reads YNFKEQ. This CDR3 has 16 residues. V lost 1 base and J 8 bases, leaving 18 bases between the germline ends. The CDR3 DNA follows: TGTGCCAGCAGCCAAGTAGAACTAGAACCTCCTGATGAGCAGTTCTTC. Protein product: CASSQVELEPPDEQFF.

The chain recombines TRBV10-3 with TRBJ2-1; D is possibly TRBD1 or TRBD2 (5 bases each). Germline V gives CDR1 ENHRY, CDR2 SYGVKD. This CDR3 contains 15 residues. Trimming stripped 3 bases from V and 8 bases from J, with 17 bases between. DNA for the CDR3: TGTGCCATCAGTGAACGGGAAGGGGTATCCTATGAGCAGTTCTTC. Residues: CAISEREGVSYEQFF.

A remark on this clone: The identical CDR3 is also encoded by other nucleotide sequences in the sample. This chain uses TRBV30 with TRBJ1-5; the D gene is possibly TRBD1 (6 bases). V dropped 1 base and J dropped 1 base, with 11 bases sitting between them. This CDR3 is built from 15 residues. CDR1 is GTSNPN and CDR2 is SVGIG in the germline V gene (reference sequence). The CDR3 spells CAWSGGGPSNQPQHF. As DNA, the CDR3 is TGTGCCTGGAGTGGGGGGGGGCCGAGCAATCAGCCCCAGCATTTT.

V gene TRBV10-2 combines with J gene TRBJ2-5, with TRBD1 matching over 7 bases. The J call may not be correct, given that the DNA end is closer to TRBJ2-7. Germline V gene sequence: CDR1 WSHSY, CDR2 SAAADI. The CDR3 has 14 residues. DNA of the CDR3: TGCGCCAGCAGTGAGTCCCGACAGGGCCACGAGCAGTACTTC. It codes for CASSESRQGHEQYF.

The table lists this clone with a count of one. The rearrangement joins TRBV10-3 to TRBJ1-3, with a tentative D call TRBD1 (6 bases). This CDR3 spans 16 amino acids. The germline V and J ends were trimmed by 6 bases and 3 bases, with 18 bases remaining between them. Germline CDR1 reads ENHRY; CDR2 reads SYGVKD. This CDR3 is CAISPIGGQVGNTIYF. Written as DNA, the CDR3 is TGTGCCATCAGCCCGATTGGGGGGCAGGTTGGAAACACCATATATTTT.

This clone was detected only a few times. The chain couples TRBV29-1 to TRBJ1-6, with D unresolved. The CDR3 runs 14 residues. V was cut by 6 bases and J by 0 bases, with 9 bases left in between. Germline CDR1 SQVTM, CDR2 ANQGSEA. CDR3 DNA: TGCAGCGTGCGGGCAGGCTCCTATAATTCACCCCTCCACTTT. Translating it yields CSVRAGSYNSPLHF.

CDR3 coding DNA: TGTGCCAGCAGCAACGGGCGGAGAGCCTCTGGGGCCAACGTCCTGACTTTC. Protein: CASSNGRRASGANVLTF. This chain links TRBV7-2 with TRBJ2-6, with D hard to call. The CDR3 spans 17 residues. Germline CDR1 SGHTA, CDR2 FQGNSA. V was trimmed by 5 bases and J by 0 bases, leaving 14 bases between them.

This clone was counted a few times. For the CDR3, the DNA is TGTGCCAGCAGCTCACTCCTCCTAGGATCCCTCCACTTT. This gives the protein CASSSLLLGSLHF. The rearrangement uses TRBV13 and TRBJ1-6, with D hard to call. With 4 bases removed from V and 14 bases from J, the gap between germline ends came to 15 bases. Germline values: CDR1 PRHDT, CDR2 FYEKMQ (reference sequence). CDR3 size: 13 residues. The full variable domain, its missing parts supplied by reference TRBV13 and TRBJ1-6, is AAGVIQSPRHLIKEKRETATLKCYPIPRHDTVYWYQQGPGQDPQFLISFYEKMQSDKGSIPDRFSAQQFSDYHSELNMSSLELGDSALYFCASSSLLLGSLHFGNGTRLTVT.

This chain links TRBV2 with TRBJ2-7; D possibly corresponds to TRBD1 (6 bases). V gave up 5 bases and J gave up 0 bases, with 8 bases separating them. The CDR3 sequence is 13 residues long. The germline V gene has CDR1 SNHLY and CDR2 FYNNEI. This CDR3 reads CASSLGHSYEQYF. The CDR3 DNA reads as TGTGCCAGCAGTTTGGGACACTCCTACGAGCAGTACTTC.